This T cell receptor (beta chain) derives from a study of metastatic and nonmetastatic thyroid tumors (dated by TCRdb to 2019 to 2021). Study-wide context: Repertoires were compared across peripheral blood and tumor or nodule tissue samples from malignant and benign thyroid patients.

No patient had received any treatment before thyroid surgery. Using T-cell receptor beta sequencing, the study looked back at clinical samples from patients collected from the early 2010s to the late 2010s. Study-wide findings and limitations: In both blood and tumor samples, TCR beta diversity was reported to be significantly higher in malignant tumors than in benign nodules.

Ten or more counts support this clone. It has no known antigen specificity. Per-base qualities were not stored, and no clone one base away is much larger. Other DNA sequences from this sample encode an identical CDR3 as well. Trimming at the junction amounts to 8 bases on V and 0 bases on J, and the germline ends lie 20 bases apart. The CDR3 runs 18 amino acids, cysteine and phenylalanine included. The DNA shown is the 54-base CDR3, in frame from base 1. As encoded in the germline V gene, CDR1 is ENHRY while CDR2 is SYGVKD. Library method: PCR. Sequencing relied on an Illumina HiSeq 4000. High-throughput sequencing was used to profile the TCR beta-chain CDR3 region of every patient. The authors processed their data as follows. A classifier to discriminate distant-metastatic papillary thyroid cancer patients was built from CDR3 differences across clinicopathological groups. The Shannon index was used to measure repertoire diversity, and the Morisita-Horn index was used to measure how similar tumor and blood repertoires were. TCRdb reworked the public reads: Q25 trimming with fastp, MiXCR clone assembly, productive beta chains retained. The V and J calls shown here were made by TCRdb, not taken from the authors' results. In all, the sample holds 9,000 or so clones, and about 15% of those were seen once. Around 5.7% of the sample is held by the ten biggest clonotypes.

What was sequenced was blood. The chain couples TRBV10-3 to TRBJ2-6; a tentative D call is TRBD2 (10 bases match). The receptor's source is a female donor with papillary thyroid cancer or a benign thyroid nodule (not recorded which). Some clones in this sample may be carry-over from other donors' samples. The DNA reads TGTGCCATCGCTAGCGGGGGACAGGGAAGCTCTGGGGCCAACGTCCTGACTTTC. The encoded protein is CAIASGGQGSSGANVLTF.